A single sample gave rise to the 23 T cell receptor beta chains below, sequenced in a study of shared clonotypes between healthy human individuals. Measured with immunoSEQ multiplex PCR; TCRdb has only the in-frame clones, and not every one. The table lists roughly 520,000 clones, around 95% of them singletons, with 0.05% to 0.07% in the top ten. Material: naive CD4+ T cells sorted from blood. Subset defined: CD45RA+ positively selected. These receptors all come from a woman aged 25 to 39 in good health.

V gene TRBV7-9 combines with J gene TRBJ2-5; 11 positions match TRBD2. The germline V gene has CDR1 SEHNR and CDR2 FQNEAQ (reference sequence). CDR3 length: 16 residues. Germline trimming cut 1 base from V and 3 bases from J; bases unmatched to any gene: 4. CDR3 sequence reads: CASSLGLAGLKETQYF. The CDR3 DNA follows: TGTGCCAGCAGCTTAGGACTAGCGGGACTAAAAGAGACCCAGTACTTC.

The CDR3 DNA follows: TGTGCCAGCAGCACTAGAGGCACCTCCTACGAGCAGTACTTC. It translates to CASSTRGTSYEQYF. This sequence joins TRBV28 and TRBJ2-7, with D perhaps matching TRBD2 (5 bases). The CDR3 totals 14 residues. CDR1 is MDHEN and CDR2 is SYDVKM in the germline V gene. V gave up 6 bases and J gave up 0 bases, with 12 bases separating them.

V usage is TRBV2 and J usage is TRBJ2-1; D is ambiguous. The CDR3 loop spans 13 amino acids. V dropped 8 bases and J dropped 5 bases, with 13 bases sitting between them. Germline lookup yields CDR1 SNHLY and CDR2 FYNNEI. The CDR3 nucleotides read TGTGCCAGCCTCCGGCCCAGTCACAATGAGCAGTTCTTC. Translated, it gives CASLRPSHNEQFF. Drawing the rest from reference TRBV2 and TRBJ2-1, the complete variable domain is EPEVTQTPSHQVTQMGQEVILRCVPISNHLYFYWYRQILGQKVEFLVSFYNNEISEKSEIFDDQFSVERPDGSNFTLKIRSTKLEDSAMYFCASLRPSHNEQFFGPGTRLTVL.

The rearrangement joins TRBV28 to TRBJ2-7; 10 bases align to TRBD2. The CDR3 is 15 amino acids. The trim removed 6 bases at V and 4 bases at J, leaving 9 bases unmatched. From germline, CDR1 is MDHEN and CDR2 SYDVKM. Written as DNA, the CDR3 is TGTGCCAGCAGGCCATCACTAGCGGGATTTTACGAGCAGTACTTC. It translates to CASRPSLAGFYEQYF.

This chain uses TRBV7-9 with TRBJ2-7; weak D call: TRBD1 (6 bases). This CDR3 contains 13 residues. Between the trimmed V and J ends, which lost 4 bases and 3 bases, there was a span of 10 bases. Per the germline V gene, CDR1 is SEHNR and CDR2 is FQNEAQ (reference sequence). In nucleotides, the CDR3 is TGTGCCAGCAGCTCGGGACACATCTACGAGCAGTACTTC. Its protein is CASSSGHIYEQYF.

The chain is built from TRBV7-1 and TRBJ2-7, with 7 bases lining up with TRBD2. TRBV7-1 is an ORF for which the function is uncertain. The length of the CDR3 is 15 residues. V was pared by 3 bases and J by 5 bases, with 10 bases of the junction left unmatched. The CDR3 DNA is TGTGCCAGCAGCTCCCGGGACTACATAGGGGACGAGCAGTACTTC. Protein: CASSSRDYIGDEQYF.

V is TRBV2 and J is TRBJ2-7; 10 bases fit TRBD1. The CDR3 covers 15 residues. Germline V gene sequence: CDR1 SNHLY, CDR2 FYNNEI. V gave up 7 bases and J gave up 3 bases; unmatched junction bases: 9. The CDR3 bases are TGTGCCAGCACCAGAGGGACAGGGGCCTTCTACGAGCAGTACTTC. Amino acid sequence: CASTRGTGAFYEQYF.

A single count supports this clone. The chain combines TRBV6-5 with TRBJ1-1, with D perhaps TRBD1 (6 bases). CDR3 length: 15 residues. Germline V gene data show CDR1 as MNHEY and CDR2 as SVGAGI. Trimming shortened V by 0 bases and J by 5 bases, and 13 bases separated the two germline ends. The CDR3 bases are TGTGCCAGCAGTTACTCCGGGGGCGCCGAAACTGAAGCTTTCTTT. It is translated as CASSYSGGAETEAFF.

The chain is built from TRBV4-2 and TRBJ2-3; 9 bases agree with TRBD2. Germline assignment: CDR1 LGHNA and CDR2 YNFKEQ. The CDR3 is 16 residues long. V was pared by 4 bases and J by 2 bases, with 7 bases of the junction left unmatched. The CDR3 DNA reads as TGTGCCAGCAGCCTATCCGCGGGAGGGACCACAGATACGCAGTATTTT. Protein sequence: CASSLSAGGTTDTQYF.

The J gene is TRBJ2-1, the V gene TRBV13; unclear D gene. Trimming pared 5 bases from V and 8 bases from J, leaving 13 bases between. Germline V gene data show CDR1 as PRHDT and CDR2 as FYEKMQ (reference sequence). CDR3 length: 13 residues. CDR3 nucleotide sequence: TGTGCCAGCAGCCCTCCGGGCTCCGATGAGCAGTTCTTC. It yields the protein CASSPPGSDEQFF.

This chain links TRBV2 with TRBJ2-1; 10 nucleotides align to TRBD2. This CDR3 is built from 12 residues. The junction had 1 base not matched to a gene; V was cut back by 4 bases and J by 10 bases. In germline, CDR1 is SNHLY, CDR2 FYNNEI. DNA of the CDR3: TGTGCCAGCAGTGCTAGCGGGAGAGAGCAGTTCTTC. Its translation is CASSASGREQFF.

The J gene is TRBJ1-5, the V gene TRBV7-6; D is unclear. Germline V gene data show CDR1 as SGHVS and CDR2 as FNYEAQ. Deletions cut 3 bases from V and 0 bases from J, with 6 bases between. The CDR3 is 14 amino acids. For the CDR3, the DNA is TGTGCCAGCAGCTTGGGGTATAGCAATCAGCCCCAGCATTTT. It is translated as CASSLGYSNQPQHF.

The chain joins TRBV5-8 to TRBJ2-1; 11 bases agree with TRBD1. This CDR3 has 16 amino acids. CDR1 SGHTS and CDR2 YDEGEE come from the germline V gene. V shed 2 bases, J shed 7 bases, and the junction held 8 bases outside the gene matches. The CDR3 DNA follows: TGTGCCAGCAGCTTATACCCCGGACAGGGGGCGAATGAGCAGTTCTTC. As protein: CASSLYPGQGANEQFF. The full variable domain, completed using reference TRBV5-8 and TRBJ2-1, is EAGVTQSPTHLIKTRGQQATLRCSPISGHTSVYWYQQALGLGLQFLLWYDEGEERNRGNFPPRFSGRQFPNYSSELNVNALELEDSALYLCASSLYPGQGANEQFFGPGTRLTVL.

CDR3 residues: CASSYQGGTRVQYF. DNA for the CDR3: TGTGCCAGCAGTTACCAGGGGGGGACCAGGGTGCAGTACTTC. This chain links TRBV6-6 with TRBJ2-7; D is possibly TRBD1 or TRBD2 (7 bases each). This CDR3 is built from 14 residues. The V and J ends lost 2 bases and 9 bases respectively, with 17 bases between them. The germline CDR1 and CDR2 sequences are MNHNY and SVGAGI (reference sequence).

CDR3 nucleotides: TGTGCCAGCAGCTTAGATCGGGGTGCTGGGGTGAACACTGAAGCTTTCTTT. Protein sequence: CASSLDRGAGVNTEAFF. The gene calls are TRBV11-3 and TRBJ1-1; D unclear. The V and J ends lost 0 bases and 0 bases respectively, with 14 bases between them. CDR1 and CDR2 from the germline V gene are SGHNT and YENEEA. This CDR3 comprises 17 residues.

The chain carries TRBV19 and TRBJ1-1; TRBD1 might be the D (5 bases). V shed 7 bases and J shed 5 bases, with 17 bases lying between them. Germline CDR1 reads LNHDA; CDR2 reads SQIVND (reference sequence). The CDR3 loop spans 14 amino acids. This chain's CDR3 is CASTGTFRKTEAFF. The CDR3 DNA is TGTGCCAGTACCGGGACGTTTCGTAAAACTGAAGCTTTCTTT.

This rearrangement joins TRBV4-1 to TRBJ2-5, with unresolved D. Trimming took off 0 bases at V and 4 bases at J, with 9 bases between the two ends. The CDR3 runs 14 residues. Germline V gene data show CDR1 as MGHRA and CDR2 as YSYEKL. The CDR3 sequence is CASSQDPNRETQYF. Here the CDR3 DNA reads TGCGCCAGCAGCCAAGATCCCAACAGAGAGACCCAGTACTTC.

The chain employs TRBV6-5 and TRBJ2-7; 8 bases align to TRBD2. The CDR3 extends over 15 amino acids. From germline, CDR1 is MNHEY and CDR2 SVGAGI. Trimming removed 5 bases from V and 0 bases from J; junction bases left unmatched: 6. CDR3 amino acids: CASSNRLAYSYEQYF. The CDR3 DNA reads TGTGCCAGCAGTAACCGACTAGCGTACTCCTACGAGCAGTACTTC.

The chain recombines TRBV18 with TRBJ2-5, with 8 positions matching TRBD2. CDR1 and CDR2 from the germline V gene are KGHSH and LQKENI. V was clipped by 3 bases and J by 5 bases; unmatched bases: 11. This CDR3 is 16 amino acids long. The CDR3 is CASSPPLAGEMETQYF. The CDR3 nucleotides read TGTGCCAGCTCACCCCCGCTAGCGGGTGAGATGGAGACCCAGTACTTC.

The CDR3 loop is CATPSGSSTDTQYF. In DNA, the CDR3 is TGTGCCACCCCCTCGGGCTCCTCCACAGATACGCAGTATTTT. The V gene is TRBV7-9, the J gene TRBJ2-3; D gene unclear. This CDR3 is built from 14 residues. Germline assignment: CDR1 SEHNR and CDR2 FQNEAQ (reference sequence). The V end lost 10 bases, the J end lost 2 bases, and 16 bases lay between the germline ends.

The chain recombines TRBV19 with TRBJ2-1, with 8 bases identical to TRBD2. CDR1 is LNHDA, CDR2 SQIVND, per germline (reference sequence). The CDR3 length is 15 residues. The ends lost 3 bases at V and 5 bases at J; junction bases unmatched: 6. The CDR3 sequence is CASSMGGLGHNEQFF. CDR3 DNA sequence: TGTGCCAGTAGTATGGGGGGACTAGGTCACAATGAGCAGTTCTTC.

The CDR3 nucleotides read TGTGCCAGCAGCACGGACATACCCTACGAGCAGTACTTC. Translating it yields CASSTDIPYEQYF. This sequence joins TRBV4-2 and TRBJ2-7; TRBD1 is a possible D gene (5 bases). Trimming pared 5 bases from V and 2 bases from J, leaving 10 bases between. The CDR3 runs to 13 residues. CDR1 LGHNA and CDR2 YNFKEQ come from the germline V gene.

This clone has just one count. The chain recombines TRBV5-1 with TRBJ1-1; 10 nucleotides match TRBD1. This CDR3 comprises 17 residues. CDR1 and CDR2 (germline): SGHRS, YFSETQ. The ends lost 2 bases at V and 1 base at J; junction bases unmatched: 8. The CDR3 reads CASSFSRGTGANTEAFF. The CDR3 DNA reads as TGCGCCAGCAGCTTCTCTAGGGGGACAGGGGCGAACACTGAAGCTTTCTTT. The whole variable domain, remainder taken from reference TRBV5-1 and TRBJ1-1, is KAGVTQTPRYLIKTRGQQVTLSCSPISGHRSVSWYQQTPGQGLQFLFEYFSETQRNKGNFPGRFSGRQFSNSRSEMNVSTLELGDSALYLCASSFSRGTGANTEAFFGQGTRLTVV.